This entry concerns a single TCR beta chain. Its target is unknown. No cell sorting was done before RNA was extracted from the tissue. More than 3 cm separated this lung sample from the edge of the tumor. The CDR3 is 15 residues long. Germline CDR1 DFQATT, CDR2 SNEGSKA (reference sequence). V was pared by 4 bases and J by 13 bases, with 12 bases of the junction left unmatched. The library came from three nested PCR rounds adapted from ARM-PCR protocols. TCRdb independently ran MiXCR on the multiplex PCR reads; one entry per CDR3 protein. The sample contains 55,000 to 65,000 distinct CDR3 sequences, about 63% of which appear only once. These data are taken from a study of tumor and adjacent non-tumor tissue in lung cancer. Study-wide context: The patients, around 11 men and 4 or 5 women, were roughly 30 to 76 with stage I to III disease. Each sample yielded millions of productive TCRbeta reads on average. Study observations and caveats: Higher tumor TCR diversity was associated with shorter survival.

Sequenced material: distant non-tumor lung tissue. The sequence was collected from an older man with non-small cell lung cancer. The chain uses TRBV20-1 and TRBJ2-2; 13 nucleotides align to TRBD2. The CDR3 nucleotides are TGCAGTGCTACTTGGACTAGCGGGAGAGCCCGGGTGCTGTTTTTT. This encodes CSATWTSGRARVLFF.